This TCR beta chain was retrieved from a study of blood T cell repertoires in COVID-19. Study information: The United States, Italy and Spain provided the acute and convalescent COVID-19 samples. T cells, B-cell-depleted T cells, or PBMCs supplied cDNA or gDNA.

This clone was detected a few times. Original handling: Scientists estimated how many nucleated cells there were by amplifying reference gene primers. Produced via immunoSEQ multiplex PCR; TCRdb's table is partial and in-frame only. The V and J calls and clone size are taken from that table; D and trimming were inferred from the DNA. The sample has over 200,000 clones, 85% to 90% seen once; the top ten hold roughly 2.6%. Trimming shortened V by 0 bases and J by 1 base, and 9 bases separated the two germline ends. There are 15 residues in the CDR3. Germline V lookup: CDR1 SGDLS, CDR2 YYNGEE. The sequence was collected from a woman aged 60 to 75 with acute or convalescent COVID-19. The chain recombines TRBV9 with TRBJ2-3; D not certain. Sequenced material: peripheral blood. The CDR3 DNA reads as TGTGCCAGCAGCGTAGATGGCCGGGGCACAGATACGCAGTATTTT. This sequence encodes CASSVDGRGTDTQYF. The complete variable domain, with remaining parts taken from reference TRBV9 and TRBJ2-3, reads DSGVTQTPKHLITATGQRVTLRCSPRSGDLSVYWYQQSLDQGLQFLIQYYNGEERAKGNILERFSAQQFPDLHSELNLSSLELGDSALYFCASSVDGRGTDTQYFGPGTRLTVL.